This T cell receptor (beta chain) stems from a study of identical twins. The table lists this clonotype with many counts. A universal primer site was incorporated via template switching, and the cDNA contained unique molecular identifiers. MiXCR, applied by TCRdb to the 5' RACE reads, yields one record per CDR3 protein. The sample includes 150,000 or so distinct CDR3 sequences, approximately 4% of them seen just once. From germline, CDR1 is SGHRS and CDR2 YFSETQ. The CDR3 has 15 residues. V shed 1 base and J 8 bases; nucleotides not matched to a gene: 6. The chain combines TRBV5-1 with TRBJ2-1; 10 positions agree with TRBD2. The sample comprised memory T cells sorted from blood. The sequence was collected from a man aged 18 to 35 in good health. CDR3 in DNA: TGCGCCAGCAGCTTGAGAACTAGCGGGACATATGAGCAGTTCTTC. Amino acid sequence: CASSLRTSGTYEQFF.